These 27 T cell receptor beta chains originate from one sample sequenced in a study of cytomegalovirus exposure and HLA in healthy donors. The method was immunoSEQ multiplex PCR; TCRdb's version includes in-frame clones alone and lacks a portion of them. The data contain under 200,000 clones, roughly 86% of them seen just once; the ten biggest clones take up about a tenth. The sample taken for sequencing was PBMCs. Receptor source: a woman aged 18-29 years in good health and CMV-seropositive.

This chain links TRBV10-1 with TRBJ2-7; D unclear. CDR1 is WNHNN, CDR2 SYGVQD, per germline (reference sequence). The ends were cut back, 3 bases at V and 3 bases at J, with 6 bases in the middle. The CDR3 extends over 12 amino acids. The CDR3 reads CASSDNSYEQYF. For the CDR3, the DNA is TGCGCCAGCAGTGATAACAGCTACGAGCAGTACTTC.

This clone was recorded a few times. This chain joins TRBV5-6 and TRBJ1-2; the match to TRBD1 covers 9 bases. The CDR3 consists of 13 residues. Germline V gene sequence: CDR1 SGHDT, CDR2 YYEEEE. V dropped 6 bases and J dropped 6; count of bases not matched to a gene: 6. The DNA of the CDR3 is TGTGCCAGCACCATAACAGGGGGCGATGGCTACACCTTC. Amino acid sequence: CASTITGGDGYTF.

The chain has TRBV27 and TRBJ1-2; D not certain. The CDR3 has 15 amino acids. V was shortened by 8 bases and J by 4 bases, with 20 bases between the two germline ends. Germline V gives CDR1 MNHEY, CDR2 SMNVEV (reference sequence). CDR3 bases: TGTGCCAGCGGTTCAGCCCTCAGCGGGCCCTATGGCTACACCTTC. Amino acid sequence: CASGSALSGPYGYTF.

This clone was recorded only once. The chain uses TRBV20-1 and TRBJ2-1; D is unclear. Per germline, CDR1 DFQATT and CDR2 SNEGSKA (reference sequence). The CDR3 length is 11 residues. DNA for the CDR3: TGCAGCTACCGAAAATACAATGAGCAGTTCTTC. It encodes CSYRKYNEQFF.

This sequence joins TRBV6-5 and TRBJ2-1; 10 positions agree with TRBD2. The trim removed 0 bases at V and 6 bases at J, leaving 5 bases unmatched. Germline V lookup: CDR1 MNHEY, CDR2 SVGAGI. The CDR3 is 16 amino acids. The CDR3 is CASSYSIAGGPNEQFF. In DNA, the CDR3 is TGTGCCAGCAGTTACTCGATAGCGGGAGGTCCCAATGAGCAGTTCTTC.

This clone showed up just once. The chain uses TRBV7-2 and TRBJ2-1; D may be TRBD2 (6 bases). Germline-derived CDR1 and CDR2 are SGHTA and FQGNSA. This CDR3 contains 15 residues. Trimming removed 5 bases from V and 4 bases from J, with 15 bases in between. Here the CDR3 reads CASSLETRTYNEQFF. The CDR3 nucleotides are TGTGCCAGCAGCCTCGAGACTAGGACGTACAATGAGCAGTTCTTC. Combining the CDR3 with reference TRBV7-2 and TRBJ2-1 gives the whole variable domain GAGVSQSPSNKVTEKGKDVELRCDPISGHTALYWYRQSLGQGLEFLIYFQGNSAPDKSGLPSDRFSAERTGGSVSTLTIQRTQQEDSAVYLCASSLETRTYNEQFFGPGTRLTVL.

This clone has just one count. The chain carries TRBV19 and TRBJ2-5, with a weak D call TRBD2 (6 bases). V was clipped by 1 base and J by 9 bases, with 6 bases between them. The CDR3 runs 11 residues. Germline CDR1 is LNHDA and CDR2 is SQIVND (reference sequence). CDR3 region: CASSIGGAQYF. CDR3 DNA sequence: TGTGCCAGTAGTATAGGCGGGGCCCAGTACTTC.

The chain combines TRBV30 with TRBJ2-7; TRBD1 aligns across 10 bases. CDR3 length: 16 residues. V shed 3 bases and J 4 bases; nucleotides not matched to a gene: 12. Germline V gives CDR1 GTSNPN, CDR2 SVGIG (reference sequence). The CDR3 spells CAWRERWGQGFYEQYF. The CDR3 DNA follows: TGTGCCTGGAGAGAAAGGTGGGGACAGGGGTTTTACGAGCAGTACTTC. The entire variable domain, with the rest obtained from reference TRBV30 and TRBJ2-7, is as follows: SQTIHQWPATLVQPVGSPLSLECTVEGTSNPNLYWYRQAAGRGLQLLFYSVGIGQISSEVPQNLSASRPQDRQFILSSKKLLLSDSGFYLCAWRERWGQGFYEQYFGPGTRLTVT.

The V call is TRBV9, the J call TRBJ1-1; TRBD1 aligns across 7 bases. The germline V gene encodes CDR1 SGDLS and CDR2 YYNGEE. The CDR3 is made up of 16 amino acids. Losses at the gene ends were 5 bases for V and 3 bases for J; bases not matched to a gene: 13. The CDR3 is CASSPRDRPNYTEAFF. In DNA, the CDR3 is TGTGCCAGCAGTCCCCGGGACAGACCAAACTACACTGAAGCTTTCTTT.

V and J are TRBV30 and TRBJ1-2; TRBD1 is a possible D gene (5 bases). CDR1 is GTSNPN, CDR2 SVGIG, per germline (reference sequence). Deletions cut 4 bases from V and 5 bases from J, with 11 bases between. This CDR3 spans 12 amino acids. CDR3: CAWTLGGYGYTF. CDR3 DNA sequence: TGTGCCTGGACCCTGGGGGGTTATGGCTACACCTTC. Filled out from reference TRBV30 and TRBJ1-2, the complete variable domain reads SQTIHQWPATLVQPVGSPLSLECTVEGTSNPNLYWYRQAAGRGLQLLFYSVGIGQISSEVPQNLSASRPQDRQFILSSKKLLLSDSGFYLCAWTLGGYGYTFGSGTRLTVV.

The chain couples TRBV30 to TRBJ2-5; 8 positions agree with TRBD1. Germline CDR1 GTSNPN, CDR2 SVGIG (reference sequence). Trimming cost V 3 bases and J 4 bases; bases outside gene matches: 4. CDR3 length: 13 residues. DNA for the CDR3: TGTGCCTGGAGCGGCAGGGGGCTAGAGACCCAGTACTTC. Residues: CAWSGRGLETQYF.

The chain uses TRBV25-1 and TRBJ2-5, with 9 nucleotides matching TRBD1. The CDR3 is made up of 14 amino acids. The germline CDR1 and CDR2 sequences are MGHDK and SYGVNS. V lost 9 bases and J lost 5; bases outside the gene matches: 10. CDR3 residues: CASSRTGAVETQYF. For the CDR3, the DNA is TGTGCCAGTTCTCGGACAGGGGCGGTGGAGACCCAGTACTTC.

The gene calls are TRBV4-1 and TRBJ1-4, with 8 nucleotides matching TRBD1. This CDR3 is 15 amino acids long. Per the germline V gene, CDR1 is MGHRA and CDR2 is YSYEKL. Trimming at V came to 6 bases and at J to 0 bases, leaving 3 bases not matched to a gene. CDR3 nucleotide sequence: TGCGCCAGCAGGGAGACAGGGGCAACTAATGAAAAACTGTTTTTT. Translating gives CASRETGATNEKLFF.

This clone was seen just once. This CDR3 is CSGTSGSDTQYF. CDR3 DNA sequence: TGCAGCGGGACTAGCGGGTCCGATACGCAGTATTTT. This chain connects TRBV29-1 to TRBJ2-3; TRBD2 matches 11 bases. This CDR3 spans 12 amino acids. Germline V lookup: CDR1 SQVTM, CDR2 ANQGSEA. Trimming cost V 7 bases and J 6 bases; bases outside gene matches: 3.

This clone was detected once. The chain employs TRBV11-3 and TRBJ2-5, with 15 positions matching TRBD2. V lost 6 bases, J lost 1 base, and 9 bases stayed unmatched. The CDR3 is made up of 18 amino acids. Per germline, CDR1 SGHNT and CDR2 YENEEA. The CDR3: CASSPGLAGGNFQETQYF. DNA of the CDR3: TGTGCCAGCAGTCCTGGACTAGCGGGAGGGAATTTCCAAGAGACCCAGTACTTC. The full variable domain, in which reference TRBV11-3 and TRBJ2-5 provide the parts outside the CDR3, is EAGVVQSPRYKIIEKKQPVAFWCNPISGHNTLYWYLQNLGQGPELLIRYENEEAVDDSQLPKDRFSAERLKGVDSTLKIQPAELGDSAVYLCASSPGLAGGNFQETQYFGPGTRLLVL.

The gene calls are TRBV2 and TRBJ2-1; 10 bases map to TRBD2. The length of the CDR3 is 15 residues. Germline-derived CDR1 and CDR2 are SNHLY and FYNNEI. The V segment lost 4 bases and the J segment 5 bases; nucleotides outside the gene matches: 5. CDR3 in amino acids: CASSVRTSGDNEQFF. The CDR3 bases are TGTGCCAGCAGTGTGCGGACTAGCGGAGACAATGAGCAGTTCTTC.

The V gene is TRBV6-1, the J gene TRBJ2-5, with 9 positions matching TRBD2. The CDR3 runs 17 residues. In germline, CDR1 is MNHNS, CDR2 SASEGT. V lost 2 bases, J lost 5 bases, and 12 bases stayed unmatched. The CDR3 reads CASSENHSSGRRETQYF. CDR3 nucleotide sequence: TGTGCCAGCAGTGAAAACCATAGTAGCGGGAGACGGGAGACCCAGTACTTC.

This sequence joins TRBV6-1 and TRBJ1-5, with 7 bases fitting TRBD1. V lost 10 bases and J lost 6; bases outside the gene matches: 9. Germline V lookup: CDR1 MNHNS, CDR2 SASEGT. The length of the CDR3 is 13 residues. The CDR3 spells CAIKDRDSQPQHF. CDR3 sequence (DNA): TGTGCCATCAAAGACAGGGACAGTCAGCCCCAGCATTTT.

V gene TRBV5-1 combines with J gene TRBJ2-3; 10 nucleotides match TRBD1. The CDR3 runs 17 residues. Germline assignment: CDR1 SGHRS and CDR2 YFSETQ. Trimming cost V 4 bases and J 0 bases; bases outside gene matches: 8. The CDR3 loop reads CASSSRTGGSSTDTQYF. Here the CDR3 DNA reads TGCGCCAGCAGCAGTAGGACAGGGGGTTCTAGCACAGATACGCAGTATTTT.

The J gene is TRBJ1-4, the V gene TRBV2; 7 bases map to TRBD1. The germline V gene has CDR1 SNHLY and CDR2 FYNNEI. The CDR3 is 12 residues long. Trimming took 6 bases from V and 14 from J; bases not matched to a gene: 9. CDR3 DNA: TGTGCCAGCAGAGATAGGGGGCTTACGCTGTTTTTT. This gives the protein CASRDRGLTLFF. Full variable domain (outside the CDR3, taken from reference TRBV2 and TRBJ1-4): EPEVTQTPSHQVTQMGQEVILRCVPISNHLYFYWYRQILGQKVEFLVSFYNNEISEKSEIFDDQFSVERPDGSNFTLKIRSTKLEDSAMYFCASRDRGLTLFFGSGTQLSVL.

CDR3 loop: CASSSLAGEYEQYF. CDR3 nucleotide sequence: TGTGCCAGCAGTTCTTTAGCGGGAGAGTACGAGCAGTACTTC. V gene TRBV28 combines with J gene TRBJ2-7, with 9 bases that match TRBD2. The CDR3 contains 14 residues. CDR1 is MDHEN and CDR2 is SYDVKM in the germline V gene. Trimming removed 4 bases from V and 4 bases from J; junction bases left unmatched: 5.

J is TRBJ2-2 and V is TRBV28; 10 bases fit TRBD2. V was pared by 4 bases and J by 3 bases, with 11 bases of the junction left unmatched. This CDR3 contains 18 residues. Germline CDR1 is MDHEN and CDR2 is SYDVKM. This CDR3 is CASSSFLGLAEHTGELFF. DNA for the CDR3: TGTGCCAGCAGTTCCTTTCTTGGACTAGCGGAGCACACCGGGGAGCTGTTTTTT.

This CDR3 reads CATEGADEKLFF. CDR3 nucleotides: TGTGCCACCGAGGGGGCGGACGAAAAACTGTTTTTT. V gene TRBV18 combines with J gene TRBJ1-4, with TRBD1 identical over 7 bases. The CDR3 has 12 amino acids. With V trimmed by 10 bases and J by 8 bases, 7 bases remained unmatched. Germline loops: CDR1 KGHSH, CDR2 LQKENI.

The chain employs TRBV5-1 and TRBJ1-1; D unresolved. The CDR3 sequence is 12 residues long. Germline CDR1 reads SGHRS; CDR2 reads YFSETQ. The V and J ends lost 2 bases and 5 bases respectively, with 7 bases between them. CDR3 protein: CASSFVDTEAFF. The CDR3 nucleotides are TGCGCCAGCAGCTTTGTAGATACTGAAGCTTTCTTT.

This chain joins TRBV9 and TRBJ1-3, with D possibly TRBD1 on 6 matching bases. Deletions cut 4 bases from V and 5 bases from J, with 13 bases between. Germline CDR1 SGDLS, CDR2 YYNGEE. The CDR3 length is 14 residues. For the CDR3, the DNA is TGTGCCAGCAGCCAACAGGGTGGGAGAAACACCATATATTTT. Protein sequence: CASSQQGGRNTIYF.

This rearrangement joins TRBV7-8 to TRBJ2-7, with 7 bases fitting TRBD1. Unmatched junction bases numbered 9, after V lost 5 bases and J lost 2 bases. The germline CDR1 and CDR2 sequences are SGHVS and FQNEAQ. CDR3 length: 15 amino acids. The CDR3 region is CASSSTGTVPYEQYF. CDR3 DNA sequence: TGTGCCAGCAGCAGTACCGGGACAGTACCCTACGAGCAGTACTTC.

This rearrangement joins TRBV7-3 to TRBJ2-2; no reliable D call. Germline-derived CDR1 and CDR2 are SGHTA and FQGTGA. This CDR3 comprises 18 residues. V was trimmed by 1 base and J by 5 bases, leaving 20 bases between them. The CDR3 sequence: CASSLIAGNILRTGELFF. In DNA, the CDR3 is TGTGCCAGCAGCTTAATCGCTGGTAACATACTGAGGACCGGGGAGCTGTTTTTT. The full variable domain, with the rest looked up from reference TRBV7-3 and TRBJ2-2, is GAGVSQTPSNKVTEKGKYVELRCDPISGHTALYWYRQSLGQGPEFLIYFQGTGAADDSGLPNDRFFAVRPEGSVSTLKIQRTERGDSAVYLCASSLIAGNILRTGELFFGEGSRLTVL.